Below, 8 T cell receptor beta chains from the same sample are listed, as sequenced in a study of siplizumab effects on memory and regulatory T cells. The repertoire was sequenced with immunoSEQ multiplex PCR; TCRdb's copy has only in-frame clones and lacks some. The sample contains about 94,000 clones, about 93% of which appear only once. The source material was non-Treg CD4+ T cells sorted from blood. The receptors originated from a human donor in good health.

The chain joins TRBV11-2 to TRBJ1-2; D not resolved. From germline, CDR1 is SGHAT and CDR2 FQNNGV. CDR3 length: 12 amino acids. V was pared by 5 bases and J by 8 bases, with 12 bases between. CDR3 coding DNA: TGTGCCAGCAGCCGAGACTATCGGGGCTACACCTTC. Residues: CASSRDYRGYTF.

V usage is TRBV14 and J usage is TRBJ2-3, with 10 nucleotides matching TRBD1. V shed 4 bases and J 2 bases; nucleotides not matched to a gene: 6. The CDR3 is made up of 16 amino acids. Germline CDR1 reads SGHDN; CDR2 reads FVKESK. The CDR3 reads CASSLRTGGFTDTQYF. The CDR3 DNA reads TGTGCCAGCAGCCTACGGACAGGGGGTTTCACAGATACGCAGTATTTT.

Worth noting for this clone: Other DNA sequences in the same sample also yield this CDR3. The genes are TRBV5-4 and TRBJ1-1; D gene ambiguous. Between the trimmed V and J ends, which lost 0 bases and 0 bases, there was a span of 6 bases. Germline CDR1 is SGHNT and CDR2 is YYREEE (reference sequence). The CDR3 contains 14 residues. CDR3 loop: CASSLGQMNTEAFF. The CDR3 DNA sequence: TGTGCCAGCAGCTTGGGGCAGATGAACACTGAAGCTTTCTTT.

V gene TRBV5-8 combines with J gene TRBJ2-3; D unclear. With 3 bases removed from V and 5 bases from J, the gap between germline ends came to 19 bases. CDR1 is SGHTS and CDR2 is YDEGEE in the germline V gene. The CDR3 has 16 amino acids. CDR3 in amino acids: CASSSLGKRRVDTQYF. The CDR3 coding sequence is TGTGCCAGCAGCTCGCTCGGCAAAAGGCGTGTAGATACGCAGTATTTT.

This chain uses TRBV7-2 with TRBJ2-1; 9 nucleotides line up with TRBD1. The V gene's germline CDR1 is SGHTA and CDR2 FQGNSA. The length of the CDR3 is 15 residues. The junction had 6 bases not matched to a gene; V was cut back by 3 bases and J by 6 bases. The CDR3 spells CASSLGQGSVNEQFF. The CDR3 region has the DNA TGTGCCAGCAGCTTGGGACAGGGTTCCGTCAATGAGCAGTTCTTC.

This clone was seen once. V is TRBV10-3 and J is TRBJ2-7, with a possible D match to TRBD2 (5 bases). The CDR3 sequence is 15 residues long. Germline CDR1 is ENHRY and CDR2 is SYGVKD. With 0 bases removed from V and 0 bases from J, the gap between germline ends came to 9 bases. In DNA form, the CDR3 reads TGTGCCATCAGTGAGTCCCTAGCCAACTCCTACGAGCAGTACTTC. Its protein product is CAISESLANSYEQYF.

The J gene is TRBJ2-2, the V gene TRBV6-1, with no clear D. Germline CDR1 is MNHNS and CDR2 is SASEGT. The CDR3 is made up of 12 amino acids. V was cut by 3 bases and J by 4 bases, with 3 bases left in between. CDR3 residues: CASSDLTGELFF. CDR3 bases: TGTGCCAGCAGTGACCTCACCGGGGAGCTGTTTTTT.

J is TRBJ2-5 and V is TRBV7-2; D gene ambiguous. The CDR3 loop spans 14 amino acids. The germline CDR1 and CDR2 sequences are SGHTA and FQGNSA. Trimming removed 3 bases from V and 6 bases from J, with 14 bases in between. The CDR3 region is CASSFVVGEKTQYF. CDR3 DNA: TGTGCCAGCAGCTTCGTAGTCGGCGAAAAGACCCAGTACTTC.